This note documents a single T cell receptor beta chain sequence. Its matching antigen is unknown. These data are taken from a study of post-analysis software for immune sequencing data. Trimming removed 6 bases from V and 6 bases from J, with 12 bases in between. There are 13 residues in the CDR3. Germline V lookup: CDR1 SNHLY, CDR2 FYNNEI. Notes on the study in general: People with multiple sclerosis had a significantly lower normalized Chao1 diversity than controls did. Compared with controls, patients had more of roughly 5 TRBV segments, including TRBV5-6, TRBV5-1 and TRBV20-1.

cDNA libraries of TCR beta carried unique molecular identifiers. TCRdb reprocessed the PCR reads via MiXCR and lists one record per CDR3 protein. The sample includes about 540,000 distinct CDR3 sequences, around a third of them seen just once. V usage is TRBV2 and J usage is TRBJ2-1; the D gene is possibly TRBD2 (6 bases). The TCR was taken from a girl aged 2-17 years with multiple sclerosis. Material for sequencing was blood. CDR3 DNA sequence: TGTGCCAGCAGGACAGCGGGCCTCAATGAGCAGTTCTTC. The encoded protein is CASRTAGLNEQFF.